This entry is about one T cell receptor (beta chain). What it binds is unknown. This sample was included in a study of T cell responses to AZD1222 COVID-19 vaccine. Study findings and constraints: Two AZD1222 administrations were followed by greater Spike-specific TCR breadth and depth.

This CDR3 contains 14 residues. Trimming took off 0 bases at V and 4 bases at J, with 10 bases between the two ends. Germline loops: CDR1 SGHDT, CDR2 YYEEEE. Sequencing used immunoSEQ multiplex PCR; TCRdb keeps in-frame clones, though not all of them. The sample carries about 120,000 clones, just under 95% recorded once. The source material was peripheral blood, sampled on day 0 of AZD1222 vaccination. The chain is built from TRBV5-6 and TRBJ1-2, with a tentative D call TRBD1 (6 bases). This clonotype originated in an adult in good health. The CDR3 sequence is CASSLGQATYGYTF. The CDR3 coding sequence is TGTGCCAGCAGCTTGGGACAGGCCACCTATGGCTACACCTTC.